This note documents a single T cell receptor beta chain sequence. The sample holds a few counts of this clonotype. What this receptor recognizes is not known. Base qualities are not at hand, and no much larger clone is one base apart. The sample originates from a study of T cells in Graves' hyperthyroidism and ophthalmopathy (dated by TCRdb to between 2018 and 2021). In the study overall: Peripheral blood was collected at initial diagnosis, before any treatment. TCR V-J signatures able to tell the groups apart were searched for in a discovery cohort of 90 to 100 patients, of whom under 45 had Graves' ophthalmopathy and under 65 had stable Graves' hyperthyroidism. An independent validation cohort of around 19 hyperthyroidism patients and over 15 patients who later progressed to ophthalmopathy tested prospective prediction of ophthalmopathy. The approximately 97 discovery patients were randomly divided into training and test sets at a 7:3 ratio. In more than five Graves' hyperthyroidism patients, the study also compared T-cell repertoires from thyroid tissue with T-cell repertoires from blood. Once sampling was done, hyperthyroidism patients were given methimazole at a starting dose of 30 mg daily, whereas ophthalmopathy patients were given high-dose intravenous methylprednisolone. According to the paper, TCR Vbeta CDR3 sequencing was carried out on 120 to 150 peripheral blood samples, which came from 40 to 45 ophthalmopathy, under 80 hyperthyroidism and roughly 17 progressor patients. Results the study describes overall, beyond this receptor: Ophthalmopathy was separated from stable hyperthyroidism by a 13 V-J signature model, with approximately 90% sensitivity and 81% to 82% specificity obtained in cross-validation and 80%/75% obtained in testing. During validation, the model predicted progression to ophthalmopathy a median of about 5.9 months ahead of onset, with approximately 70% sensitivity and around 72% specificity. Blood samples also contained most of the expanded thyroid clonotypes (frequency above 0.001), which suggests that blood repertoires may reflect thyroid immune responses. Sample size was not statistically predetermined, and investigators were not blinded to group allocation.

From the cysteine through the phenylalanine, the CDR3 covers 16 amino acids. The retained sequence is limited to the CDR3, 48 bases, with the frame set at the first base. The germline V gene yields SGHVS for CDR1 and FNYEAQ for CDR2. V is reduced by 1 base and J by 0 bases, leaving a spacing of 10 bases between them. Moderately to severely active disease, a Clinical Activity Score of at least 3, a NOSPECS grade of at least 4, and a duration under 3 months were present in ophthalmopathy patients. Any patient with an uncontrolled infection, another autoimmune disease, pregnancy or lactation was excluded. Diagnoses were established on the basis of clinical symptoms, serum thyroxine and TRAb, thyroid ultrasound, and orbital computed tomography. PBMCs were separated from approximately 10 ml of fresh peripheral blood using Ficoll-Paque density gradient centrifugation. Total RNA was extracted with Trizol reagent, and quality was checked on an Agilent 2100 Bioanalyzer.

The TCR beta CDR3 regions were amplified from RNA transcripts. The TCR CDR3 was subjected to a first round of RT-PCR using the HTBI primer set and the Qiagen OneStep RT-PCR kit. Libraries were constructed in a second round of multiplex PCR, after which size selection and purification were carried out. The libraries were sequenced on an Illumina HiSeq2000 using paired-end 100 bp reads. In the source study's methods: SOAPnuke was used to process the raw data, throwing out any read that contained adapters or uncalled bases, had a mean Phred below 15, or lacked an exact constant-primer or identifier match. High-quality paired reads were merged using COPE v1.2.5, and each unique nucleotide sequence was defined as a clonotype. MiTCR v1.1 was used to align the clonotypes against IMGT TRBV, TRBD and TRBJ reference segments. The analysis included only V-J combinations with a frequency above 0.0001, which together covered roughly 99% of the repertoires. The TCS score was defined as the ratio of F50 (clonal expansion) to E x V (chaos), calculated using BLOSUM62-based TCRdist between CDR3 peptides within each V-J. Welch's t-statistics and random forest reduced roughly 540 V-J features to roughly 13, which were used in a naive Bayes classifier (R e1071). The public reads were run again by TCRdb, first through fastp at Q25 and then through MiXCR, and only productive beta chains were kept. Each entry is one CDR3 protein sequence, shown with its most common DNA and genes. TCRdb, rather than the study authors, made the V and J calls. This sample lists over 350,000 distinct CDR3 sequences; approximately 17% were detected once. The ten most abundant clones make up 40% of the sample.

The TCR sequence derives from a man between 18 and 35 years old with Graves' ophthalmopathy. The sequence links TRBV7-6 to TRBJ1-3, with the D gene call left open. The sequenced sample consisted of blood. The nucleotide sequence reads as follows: TGTGCCAGCAGCTTAGTCGCTGAGAGCTCTGGAAACACCATATATTTT. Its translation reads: CASSLVAESSGNTIYF.